The T cell receptor beta chain described here comes from a study of blood T cell repertoires in COVID-19. Study at large: Samples representing acute and convalescent COVID-19 were sourced from the United States, Italy and Spain. Sample material is recorded as cDNA or gDNA derived from T cells, B-cell-depleted T cells, or PBMCs.

Germline CDR1 and CDR2: LNHDA and SQIVND (reference sequence). Trimming took off 4 bases at V and 0 bases at J, with 13 bases between the two ends. The CDR3 covers 15 residues. Per the original data handling: Reference gene primer amplification yielded estimated nucleated cell counts. Method: immunoSEQ multiplex PCR; TCRdb's copy keeps in-frame clones and lacks some. That table supplies the V and J calls and clone size; D and trimming were determined from the DNA. The data hold about 59,000 clones, with 65% to 80% observed a single time. Sequencing was carried out using peripheral blood. The chain joins TRBV19 to TRBJ2-7; D is possibly TRBD1 (6 bases). The TCR comes from a human donor in a cohort sampled during active COVID-19. The CDR3 protein is CASSTATGISYEQYF. Here the CDR3 DNA reads TGTGCCAGTAGTACCGCGACAGGAATCTCCTACGAGCAGTACTTC.